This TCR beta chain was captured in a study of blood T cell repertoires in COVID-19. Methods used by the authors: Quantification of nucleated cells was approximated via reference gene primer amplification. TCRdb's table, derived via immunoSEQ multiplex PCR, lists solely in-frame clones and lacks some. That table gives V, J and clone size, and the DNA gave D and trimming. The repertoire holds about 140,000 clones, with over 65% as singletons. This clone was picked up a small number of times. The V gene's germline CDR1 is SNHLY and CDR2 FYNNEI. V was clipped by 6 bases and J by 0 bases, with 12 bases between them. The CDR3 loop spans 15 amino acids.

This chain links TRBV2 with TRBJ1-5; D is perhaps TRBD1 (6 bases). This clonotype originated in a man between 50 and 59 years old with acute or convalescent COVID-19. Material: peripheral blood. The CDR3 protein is CASRSGQNSNQPQHF. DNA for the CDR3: TGTGCCAGCAGGTCCGGACAGAATAGCAATCAGCCCCAGCATTTT.